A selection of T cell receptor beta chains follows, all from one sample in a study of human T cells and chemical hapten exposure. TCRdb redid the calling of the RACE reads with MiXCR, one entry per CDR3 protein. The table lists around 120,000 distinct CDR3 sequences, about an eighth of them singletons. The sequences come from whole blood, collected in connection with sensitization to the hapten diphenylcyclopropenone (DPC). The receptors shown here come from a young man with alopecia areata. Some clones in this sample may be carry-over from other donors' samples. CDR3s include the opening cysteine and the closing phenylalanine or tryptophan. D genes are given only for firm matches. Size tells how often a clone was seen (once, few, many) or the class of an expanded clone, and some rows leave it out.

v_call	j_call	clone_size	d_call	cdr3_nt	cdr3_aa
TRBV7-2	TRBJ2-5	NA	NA	TGTGCCAGCAGCTTAGACGGGACCCAGTACTTC	CASSLDGTQYF
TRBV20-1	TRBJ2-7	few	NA	TGCAGTGCTAGAGAACCCCGGACAGCGAGAGGGATTGAGCAGTACTTC	CSAREPRTARGIEQYF
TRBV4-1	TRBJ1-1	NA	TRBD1	TGCGCCAGCAGCCAACCAACAGGGGGCTTCGGGGCTTTCTTT	CASSQPTGGFGAFF
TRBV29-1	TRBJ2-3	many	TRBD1	TGCAGCGTTGTGCGACAGGGAAAAATACTGCAGTATTTT	CSVVRQGKILQYF
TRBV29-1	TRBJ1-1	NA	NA	TGCAGCGGGGGGGCCGGTAGGTTGAACACTGAAGCTTTCTTT	CSGGAGRLNTEAFF
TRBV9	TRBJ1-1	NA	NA	TGTGCCAGCAGCGTAGCTGGAGGGGCGAACACTGAAGCTTTCTTT	CASSVAGGANTEAFF
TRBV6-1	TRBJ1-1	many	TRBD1	TGTGCCAGCAGTGCCTCTAAGACAGGGCGTCAAGCTTTCTTT	CASSASKTGRQAFF
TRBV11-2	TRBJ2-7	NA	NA	TGTGCCAGCAGCTTGTACCCCAACGGGTACTCCTACGAGCAGTACTTC	CASSLYPNGYSYEQYF
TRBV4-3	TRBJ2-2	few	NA	TGCGCCAGCAGCCCGCTGTCCCATGAACAGGGTCGCACCGGGGAGCTGTTTTTT	CASSPLSHEQGRTGELFF
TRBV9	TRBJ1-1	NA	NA	TGTGCCAGCAGCGTAGCTGTGACGGGTGAAGCTTTCTTT	CASSVAVTGEAFF
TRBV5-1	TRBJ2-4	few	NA	TGCGCCAGCGGACAGGAGGGGGCAAACATTCAGTACTTC	CASGQEGANIQYF
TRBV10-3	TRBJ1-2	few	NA	TGTGCCACCGGGTCGGGAGTAGGTGGCTACACCTTC	CATGSGVGGYTF
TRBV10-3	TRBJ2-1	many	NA	TGTGCCATCAGTGAGTCCCTTGGGTCTGGCAGGTTAGACAATGAGCAGTTCTTC	CAISESLGSGRLDNEQFF
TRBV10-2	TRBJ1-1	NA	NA	TGCGCCAGCAGTGAGTCGTACCGGGGGCTGTCTGAAGCTTTCTTT	CASSESYRGLSEAFF
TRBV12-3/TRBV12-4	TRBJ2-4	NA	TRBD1	TGTGCCAGCAGTTTACAGGGGGCGTTGGGCATTCAGTACTTC	CASSLQGALGIQYF
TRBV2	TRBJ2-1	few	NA	TGTGCCAGCAGGGTCTACGACAATGAGCAGTTCTTC	CASRVYDNEQFF
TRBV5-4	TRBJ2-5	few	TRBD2	TGTGCCAGCAGCCTCCGACTAGCGGGGAAAGAGACCCAGTACTTC	CASSLRLAGKETQYF
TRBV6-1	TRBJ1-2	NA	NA	TGTGCCAGCAGCCCCTACGGGACACCTTATGGCTACACCTTC	CASSPYGTPYGYTF
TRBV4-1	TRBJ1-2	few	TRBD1	TGCGCCAGCAGCCAAGAGACAGGGGGTGGCTATGGCTACACCTTC	CASSQETGGGYGYTF
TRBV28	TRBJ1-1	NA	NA	TGTGCCAGCAGTTTAATCCACGACAGATCCCCTGCTGAAGCTTTCTTT	CASSLIHDRSPAEAFF